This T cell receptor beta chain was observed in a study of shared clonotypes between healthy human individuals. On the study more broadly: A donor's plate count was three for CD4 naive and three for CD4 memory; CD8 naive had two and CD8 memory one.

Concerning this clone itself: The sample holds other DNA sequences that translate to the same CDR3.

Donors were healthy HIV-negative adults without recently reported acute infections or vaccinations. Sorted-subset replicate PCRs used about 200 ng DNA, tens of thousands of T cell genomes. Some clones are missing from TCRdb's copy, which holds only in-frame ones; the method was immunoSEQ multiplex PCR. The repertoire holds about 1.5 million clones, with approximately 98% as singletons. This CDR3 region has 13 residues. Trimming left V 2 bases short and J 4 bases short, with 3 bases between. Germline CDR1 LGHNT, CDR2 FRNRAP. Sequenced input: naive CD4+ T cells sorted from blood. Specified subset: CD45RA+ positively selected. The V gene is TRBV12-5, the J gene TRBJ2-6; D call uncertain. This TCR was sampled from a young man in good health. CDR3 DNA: TGTGCTAGTGGTTTGTCCGGGGCCAACGTCCTGACTTTC. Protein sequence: CASGLSGANVLTF.